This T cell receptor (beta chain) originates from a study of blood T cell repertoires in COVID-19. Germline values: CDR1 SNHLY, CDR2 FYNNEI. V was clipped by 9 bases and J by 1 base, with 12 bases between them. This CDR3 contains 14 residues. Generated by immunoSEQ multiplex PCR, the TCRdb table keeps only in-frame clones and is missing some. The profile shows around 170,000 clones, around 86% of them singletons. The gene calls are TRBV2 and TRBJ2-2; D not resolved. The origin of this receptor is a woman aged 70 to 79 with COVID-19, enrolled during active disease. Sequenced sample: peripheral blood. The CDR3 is CASNQALNTGELFF. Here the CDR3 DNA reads TGTGCCAGTAATCAGGCCCTGAACACCGGGGAGCTGTTTTTT. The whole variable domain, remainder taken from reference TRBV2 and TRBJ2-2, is EPEVTQTPSHQVTQMGQEVILRCVPISNHLYFYWYRQILGQKVEFLVSFYNNEISEKSEIFDDQFSVERPDGSNFTLKIRSTKLEDSAMYFCASNQALNTGELFFGEGSRLTVL.